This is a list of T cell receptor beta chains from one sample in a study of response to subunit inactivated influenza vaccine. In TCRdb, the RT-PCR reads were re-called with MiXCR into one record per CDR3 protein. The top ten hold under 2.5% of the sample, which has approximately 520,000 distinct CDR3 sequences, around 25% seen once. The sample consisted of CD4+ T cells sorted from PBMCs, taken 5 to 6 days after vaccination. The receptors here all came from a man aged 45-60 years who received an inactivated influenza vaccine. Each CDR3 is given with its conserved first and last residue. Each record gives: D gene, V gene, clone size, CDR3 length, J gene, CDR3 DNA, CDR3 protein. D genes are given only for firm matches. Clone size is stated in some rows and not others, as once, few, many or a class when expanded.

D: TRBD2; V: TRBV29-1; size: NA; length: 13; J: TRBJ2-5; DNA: TGCAGCGCCCGGACTAGCGGGGGTGAGACCCAGTACTTC; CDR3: CSARTSGGETQYF
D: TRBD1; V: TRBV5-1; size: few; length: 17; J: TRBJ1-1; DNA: TGCGCCAGCAGCCTATCGGGGACAGGGCGCTTATCCACAGAAGCTTTCTTT; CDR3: CASSLSGTGRLSTEAFF
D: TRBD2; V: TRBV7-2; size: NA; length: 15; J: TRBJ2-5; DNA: TGTGCCAGCAGTACTAGCGGGAGAGGGAGTGAGACCCAGTACTTC; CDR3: CASSTSGRGSETQYF
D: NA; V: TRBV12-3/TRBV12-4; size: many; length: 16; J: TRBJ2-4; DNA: TGTGCCAGCAGTTTGAAAACCCTATGGAGCAAAAACATTCAGTACTTC; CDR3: CASSLKTLWSKNIQYF
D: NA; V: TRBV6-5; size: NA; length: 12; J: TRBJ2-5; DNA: TGTGCCAGCAGTTACACTCCACGGACCCAGTACTTC; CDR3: CASSYTPRTQYF
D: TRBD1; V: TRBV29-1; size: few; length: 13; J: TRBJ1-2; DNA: TGCAGCGTTGAGCGGACAGGGAGAAGTGGCTACACCTTC; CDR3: CSVERTGRSGYTF
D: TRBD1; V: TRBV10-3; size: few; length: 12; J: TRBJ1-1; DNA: TGTGCCAACGGACAGGGTGGCACTGAAGCTTTCTTT; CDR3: CANGQGGTEAFF
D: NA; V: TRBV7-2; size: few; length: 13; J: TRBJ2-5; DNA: TGTGCCAGCAGTTCAAGCAGGGAGGAGACCCAGTACTTC; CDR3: CASSSSREETQYF
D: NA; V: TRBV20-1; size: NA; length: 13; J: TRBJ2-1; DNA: TGCAGTGCCCAGCCGGGACCCACGAATGAGCAGTTCTTC; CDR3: CSAQPGPTNEQFF
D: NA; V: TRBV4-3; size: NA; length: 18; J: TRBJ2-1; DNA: TGCGCCAGCAGCCCCTCCTGGGGCCAGTCTAGGGGCGACAATGAGCAGTTCTTC; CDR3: CASSPSWGQSRGDNEQFF
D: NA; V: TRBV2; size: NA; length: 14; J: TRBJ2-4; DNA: TGTGCCAGCAGTTTAGGACAACCCAAAAACATTCAGTACTTC; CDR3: CASSLGQPKNIQYF
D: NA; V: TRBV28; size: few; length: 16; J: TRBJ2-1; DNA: TGTGCCAGCGGGGTTAGCAGGACAGTCTCCTACAATGAGCAGTTCTTC; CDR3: CASGVSRTVSYNEQFF
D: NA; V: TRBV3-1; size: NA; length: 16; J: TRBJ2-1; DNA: TGTGCCAGCAGCCAAGTTCTCTCGAGCTCCTACAATGAGCAGTTCTTC; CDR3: CASSQVLSSSYNEQFF
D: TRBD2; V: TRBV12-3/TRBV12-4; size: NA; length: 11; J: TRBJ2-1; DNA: TGTGCCAGCAGCAGAACAGCGGGACAGTTCTTC; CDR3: CASSRTAGQFF
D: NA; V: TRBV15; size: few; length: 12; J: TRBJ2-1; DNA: TGTGCCACCAGCAGAGTCGGGTTTGAGCAGTTCTTC; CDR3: CATSRVGFEQFF
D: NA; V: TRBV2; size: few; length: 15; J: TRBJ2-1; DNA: TGTGCCAGCAGCGCAGGGGGGGGCGCCTACAATGAGCAGTTCTTC; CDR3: CASSAGGGAYNEQFF
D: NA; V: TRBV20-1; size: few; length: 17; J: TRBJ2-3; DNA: TGCAGTGCCAGCGTCGTGGGATCCTCGCCTATCACAGATACGCAGTATTTT; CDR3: CSASVVGSSPITDTQYF
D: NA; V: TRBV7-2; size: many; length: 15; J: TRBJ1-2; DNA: TGTGCCAGCAGCCTCGGACAACAGGGTTATTATGGCTACACCTTC; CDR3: CASSLGQQGYYGYTF
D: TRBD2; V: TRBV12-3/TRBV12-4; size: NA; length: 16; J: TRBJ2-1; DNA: TGTGCCAGCGGTAGGACTATGCGGGAGAACTACAATGAGCAGTTCTTC; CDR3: CASGRTMRENYNEQFF
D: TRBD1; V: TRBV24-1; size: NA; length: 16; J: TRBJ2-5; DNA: TGTGCCACCAGTGATAGGGGGACAGAAAAAGGGGAGACCCAGTACTTC; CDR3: CATSDRGTEKGETQYF
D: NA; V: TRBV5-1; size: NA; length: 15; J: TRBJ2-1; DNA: TGCGCCAGCAGCTCGGCGGGTGTCTCCTACAATGAGCAGTTCTTC; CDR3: CASSSAGVSYNEQFF
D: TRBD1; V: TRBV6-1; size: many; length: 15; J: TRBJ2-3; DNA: TGTGCCAGCAGTCCTGTCGGACAGGGACCAGATACGCAGTATTTT; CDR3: CASSPVGQGPDTQYF
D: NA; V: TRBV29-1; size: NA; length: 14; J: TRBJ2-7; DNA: TGCAGCGTTGATTTTCCACTAGGGTCTTACGAGCAGTACTTC; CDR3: CSVDFPLGSYEQYF
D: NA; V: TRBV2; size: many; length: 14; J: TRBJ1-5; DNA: TGTGCCAGCAGACGACAGCTATTCAATCAGCCCCAGCATTTT; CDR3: CASRRQLFNQPQHF
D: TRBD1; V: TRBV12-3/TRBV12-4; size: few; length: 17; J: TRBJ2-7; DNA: TGTGCCAGCAGTCCCTCAGCTCCCGGACAGGCTTCCTACGAGCAGTACTTC; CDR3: CASSPSAPGQASYEQYF
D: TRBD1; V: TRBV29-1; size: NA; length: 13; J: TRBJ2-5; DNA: TGCAGCGCCGGACAGGGTTTCCAAGAGACCCAGTACTTC; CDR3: CSAGQGFQETQYF
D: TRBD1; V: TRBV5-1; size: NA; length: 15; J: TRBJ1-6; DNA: TGCGCCAGCAGCCCGTCGGGGCAGGGGGCGTCACCCCTCCACTTT; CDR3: CASSPSGQGASPLHF
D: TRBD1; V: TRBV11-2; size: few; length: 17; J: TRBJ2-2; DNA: TGTGCCAGCAGCCCGCGGACAGGGCGGGGGAACACCGGGGAGCTGTTTTTT; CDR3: CASSPRTGRGNTGELFF
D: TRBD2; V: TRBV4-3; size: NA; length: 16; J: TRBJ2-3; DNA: TGCGCCAGCAGCCAAGATCTAGCGGGGATGGCGGATACGCAGTATTTT; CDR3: CASSQDLAGMADTQYF
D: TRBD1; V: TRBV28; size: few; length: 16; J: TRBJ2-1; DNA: TGTGCCAGCAGCACCCCCGAGGACAGGGGGATCAATGAGCAGTTCTTC; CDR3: CASSTPEDRGINEQFF
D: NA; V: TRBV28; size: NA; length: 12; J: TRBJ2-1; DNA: TGTGCCACCTGGTCAACCTACAATGAGCAGTTCTTC; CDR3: CATWSTYNEQFF
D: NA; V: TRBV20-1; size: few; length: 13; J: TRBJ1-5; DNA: TGCAGTGCTAGTGGAAATAGCAATCAGCCCCAGCATTTT; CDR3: CSASGNSNQPQHF
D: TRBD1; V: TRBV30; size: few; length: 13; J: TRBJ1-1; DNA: TGTGCCTGGAGAATACAGGGGATCACTGAAGCTTTCTTT; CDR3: CAWRIQGITEAFF
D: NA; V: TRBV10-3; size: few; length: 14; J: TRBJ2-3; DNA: TGTGCCATCACCCCGGGGGCTAGCACAGATACGCAGTATTTT; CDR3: CAITPGASTDTQYF
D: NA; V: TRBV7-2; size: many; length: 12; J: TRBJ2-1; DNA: TGTGCCAGCAGCTTAGACGTTAATGAGCAGTTCTTC; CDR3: CASSLDVNEQFF